The clone carrying this TCR beta chain showed up just once. This record comes from a study of T cell changes during pregnancy in multiple sclerosis. Some clones are missing from TCRdb's copy, which holds only in-frame ones; the method was immunoSEQ multiplex PCR. The sample contains some 80,000 clones, about 93% of which appear only once. The CDR3 consists of 15 residues. Germline assignment: CDR1 SGHNT and CDR2 YYREEE (reference sequence). V was pared by 4 bases and J by 6 bases, with 16 bases between. The sample in question was CD4+ T cells from peripheral blood mononuclear cells, obtained after pregnancy. The TCR was taken from a female donor with multiple sclerosis, enrolled in a pregnancy study. J is TRBJ2-2 and V is TRBV5-4, with TRBD1 as a possible D gene (6 bases). The CDR3 spells CASSLEHRVPGELFF. DNA for the CDR3: TGTGCCAGCAGCCTGGAACACAGGGTCCCCGGGGAGCTGTTTTTT.